Following are 15 T cell receptor beta chains from one sample sequenced in a study of blood T cell repertoires in COVID-19. Using immunoSEQ multiplex PCR, the repertoire was profiled, and TCRdb retains in-frame clones only, with some absent. The data contain about 300,000 clones, about 91% of them singletons. Sequencing was done on a sample of peripheral blood. The receptors derive from a woman aged 30 to 39 with COVID-19, enrolled during active disease.

The chain couples TRBV9 to TRBJ2-2; D gene unclear. CDR3 length: 15 amino acids. Germline CDR1 reads SGDLS; CDR2 reads YYNGEE. Trimming removed 0 bases from V and 5 bases from J, with 11 bases in between. CDR3: CASSVGGSRTGELFF. CDR3 nucleotide sequence: TGTGCCAGCAGCGTAGGCGGCAGTAGGACCGGGGAGCTGTTTTTT. The full variable domain, in which reference TRBV9 and TRBJ2-2 provide the parts outside the CDR3, is DSGVTQTPKHLITATGQRVTLRCSPRSGDLSVYWYQQSLDQGLQFLIQYYNGEERAKGNILERFSAQQFPDLHSELNLSSLELGDSALYFCASSVGGSRTGELFFGEGSRLTVL.

The chain uses TRBV4-1 and TRBJ1-4; tentatively, D is TRBD1 (6 bases). Germline V lookup: CDR1 MGHRA, CDR2 YSYEKL. The CDR3 consists of 13 residues. V was trimmed by 9 bases and J by 3 bases, leaving 11 bases between them. CDR3 DNA sequence: TGCGCCAGTCAGGGGTTAGCTAATGAAAAACTGTTTTTT. Translation gives CASQGLANEKLFF.

This clone was detected only once. The rearrangement joins TRBV6-5 to TRBJ1-1; D is perhaps TRBD1 (6 bases). The CDR3 consists of 16 residues. Germline V gene data show CDR1 as MNHEY and CDR2 as SVGAGI. V lost 2 bases, J lost 1 base, and 14 bases lay in between. The CDR3 loop is CASSYANRAPNTEAFF. CDR3 DNA: TGTGCCAGCAGTTACGCGAACAGGGCTCCGAACACTGAAGCTTTCTTT.

The chain has TRBV6-5 and TRBJ1-2; maybe TRBD1 (6 bases). The CDR3 loop spans 14 amino acids. V lost 0 bases and J lost 7, with 12 bases in between. Germline V lookup: CDR1 MNHEY, CDR2 SVGAGI. For the CDR3, the DNA is TGTGCCAGCAGTTACTCGAACTTAGGGGGTGGCTACACCTTC. Its translation: CASSYSNLGGGYTF.

The count of this clone is one. CDR3 in amino acids: CATSVAGGYTGELFF. Here the CDR3 DNA reads TGTGCCACCAGTGTGGCAGGGGGCTACACCGGGGAGCTGTTTTTT. The chain joins TRBV24-1 to TRBJ2-2; 8 nucleotides agree with TRBD1. The CDR3 spans 15 residues. The trim removed 5 bases at V and 3 bases at J, leaving 4 bases unmatched. The V gene's germline CDR1 is KGHDR and CDR2 SFDVKD.

The chain carries TRBV5-4 and TRBJ2-7, with 12 bases aligning to TRBD1. The germline CDR1 and CDR2 sequences are SGHNT and YYREEE (reference sequence). Trimming removed 3 bases from V and 9 bases from J; junction bases left unmatched: 13. The CDR3 extends over 16 amino acids. The CDR3 region is CASSSRTGQGAGWQYF. CDR3 nucleotide sequence: TGTGCCAGCAGCTCCCGCACGGGACAGGGGGCAGGATGGCAGTACTTC.

The J gene is TRBJ1-3, the V gene TRBV21-1; the table's D call TRBD1 went unverified against the DNA. TRBV21-1 is a pseudogene. The CDR3 has 19 amino acids. The CDR3 nucleotides read TGTGCCAGCAGCAAAGAGGGACAGAACCTGAGGTGCTCTGGAAACACCATATATTTT. This gives the protein CASSKEGQNLRCSGNTIYF.

The chain employs TRBV6-5 and TRBJ2-3; D is possibly TRBD2 (6 bases). The CDR3 consists of 15 residues. Trimming pared 0 bases from V and 6 bases from J, leaving 13 bases between. Germline loops: CDR1 MNHEY, CDR2 SVGAGI. CDR3 loop: CASSYSSKTRDTQYF. CDR3 bases: TGTGCCAGCAGTTACTCCTCAAAGACTAGGGATACGCAGTATTTT.

This chain connects TRBV2 to TRBJ2-2, with 9 bases that match TRBD1. J gave up 4 bases and V 6 bases, and 6 bases lay outside the gene matches. Germline V CDR1 and CDR2: SNHLY, FYNNEI. CDR3 length: 15 residues. The CDR3 DNA follows: TGTGCCAGCAGATCGGACAGGGGAATCACCGGGGAGCTGTTTTTT. This sequence encodes CASRSDRGITGELFF.

Only a few counts were recorded for this clone. This chain connects TRBV15 to TRBJ1-2, with D possibly TRBD1 on 6 matching bases. Germline V gene lookup returns CDR1 LNHNV and CDR2 YYDKDF (reference sequence). The CDR3 is made up of 15 amino acids. The V end was cut by 0 bases, the J end by 8 bases, with 16 bases between. CDR3 region: CATSRDGGTGKGYTF. As DNA, the CDR3 is TGTGCCACCAGCAGAGATGGAGGAACAGGGAAAGGCTACACCTTC.

The V gene is TRBV4-1, the J gene TRBJ1-2, with D maybe TRBD1 (5 bases). Trimming took off 6 bases at V and 2 bases at J, with 16 bases between the two ends. CDR1 and CDR2 from the germline V gene are MGHRA and YSYEKL. The CDR3 runs to 15 residues. DNA for the CDR3: TGCGCCAGCAGACGCGACAGCCTCAAAAACTATGGCTACACCTTC. This sequence encodes CASRRDSLKNYGYTF.

This clone was recorded only once. The V call is TRBV18, the J call TRBJ1-3, with TRBD1 matching over 7 bases. The V gene's germline CDR1 is KGHSH and CDR2 LQKENI. This CDR3 spans 14 amino acids. V gave up 4 bases and J gave up 4 bases; unmatched junction bases: 4. The DNA for the CDR3 is TGTGCCAGCTCACGACCGGGACAGGGAAACACCATATATTTT. It translates to CASSRPGQGNTIYF.

This chain links TRBV7-8 with TRBJ1-1; 8 nucleotides match TRBD1. Germline CDR1 SGHVS, CDR2 FQNEAQ. The CDR3 covers 15 residues. V gave up 4 bases and J gave up 1 base; unmatched junction bases: 5. The CDR3 region has the DNA TGTGCCAGCAGCTCGACAGGGGCGAGGAACACTGAAGCTTTCTTT. Protein sequence: CASSSTGARNTEAFF.

The chain recombines TRBV6-5 with TRBJ1-5, with 10 bases lining up with TRBD1. Germline CDR1 is MNHEY and CDR2 is SVGAGI. V lost 4 bases to trimming and J lost 3 bases; unmatched junction nucleotides: 3. This CDR3 has 15 amino acids. The DNA of the CDR3 is TGTGCCAGCAGTTTCGGGACAGGGGCCAATCAGCCCCAGCATTTT. This translates into CASSFGTGANQPQHF.

This clone appeared a few times. The rearrangement joins TRBV27 to TRBJ1-6; no reliable D call. Per the germline V gene, CDR1 is MNHEY and CDR2 is SMNVEV (reference sequence). The CDR3 loop spans 15 amino acids. V was cut by 0 bases and J by 9 bases, with 12 bases left in between. The CDR3 coding sequence is TGTGCCAGCAGTTTATCCCCGGAGGGCCGTTCACCCCTCCACTTT. Its translation: CASSLSPEGRSPLHF.